These T cell receptor beta chains were read from a single sample in a study of Tregs in tolerant kidney transplant recipients. Profiling relied on immunoSEQ multiplex PCR, and the TCRdb table lists in-frame clones only, not all of them. The sample consists of approximately 100,000 clones, 93% of them appearing once. Sequencing used CD4+ T cells from blood, obtained before the transplant. The origin of the receptors is a human donor who received a combined kidney and bone marrow transplant. CDR3s include the opening cysteine and the closing phenylalanine or tryptophan. The D gene is left open where the match is weak. Clone sizes are given selectively: once, few, many, or a class where the clone is expanded.

size,V,J,D,CDR3,DNA
.,TRBV4-3,TRBJ1-2,.,CASSQETAANYGYTF,TGCGCCAGCAGCCAGGAGACGGCGGCTAACTATGGCTACACCTTC
.,TRBV7-2,TRBJ2-7,TRBD2,CASSLMTGGSYEQYF,TGTGCCAGCAGCTTAATGACGGGGGGCTCCTACGAGCAGTACTTC
.,TRBV30,TRBJ2-6,.,CAWSLGGGAEPSSGANVLTF,TGTGCCTGGAGTTTGGGCGGGGGCGCGGAGCCGTCCTCTGGGGCCAACGTCCTGACTTTC
.,TRBV4-3,TRBJ2-3,TRBD1,CASSYGQGFTDTQYF,TGCGCCAGCAGCTACGGACAGGGATTCACAGATACGCAGTATTTT
.,TRBV2,TRBJ2-3,TRBD2,CASSWGGDTQYF,TGTGCCAGCAGTTGGGGGGGAGATACGCAGTATTTT
.,TRBV29-1,TRBJ1-3,.,CSVEVGYSTGSGNTIYF,TGCAGCGTTGAAGTCGGTTACTCCACAGGGAGCGGAAACACCATATATTTT
.,TRBV11-3,TRBJ1-1,.,CASSYGGATEAFF,TGTGCCAGCAGCTATGGGGGGGCCACTGAAGCTTTCTTT
.,TRBV9,TRBJ2-1,.,CASSVERGTYNEQFF,TGTGCCAGCAGCGTAGAACGGGGGACCTACAATGAGCAGTTCTTC
once,TRBV6-6,TRBJ1-6,.,CASNAADKRHSPLHF,TGTGCCAGCAACGCCGCGGACAAAAGACATTCACCCCTCCACTTT
.,TRBV14,TRBJ2-3,.,CASSPSYRTDTQYF,TGTGCCAGCAGCCCCTCCTATCGCACAGATACGCAGTATTTT
.,TRBV4-1,TRBJ2-5,TRBD2,CASSQGGTRKGETQYF,TGCGCCAGCAGCCAAGGAGGGACTAGAAAGGGCGAGACCCAGTACTTC
.,TRBV30,TRBJ1-4,.,CAWSVIRGYNEKLFF,TGTGCCTGGAGTGTAATTAGGGGATATAATGAAAAACTGTTTTTT
.,TRBV19,TRBJ1-4,.,CASSTGFEKLFF,TGTGCCAGTAGTACAGGATTCGAAAAACTGTTTTTT
once,TRBV7-3,TRBJ2-3,TRBD1,CASLLGQGARGDTQYF,TGTGCCAGCCTTCTGGGACAGGGGGCGCGGGGAGATACGCAGTATTTT
.,TRBV6-7,TRBJ1-5,.,CASSYPRVCAREGQPQHF,TGTGCCAGCAGTTACCCACGAGTCTGCGCTAGAGAGGGTCAGCCCCAGCATTTT
.,TRBV7-8,TRBJ1-1,.,CASSPGRGSTEAFF,TGTGCCAGCAGCCCTGGCAGGGGAAGCACTGAAGCTTTCTTT
.,TRBV4-3,TRBJ2-3,.,CASSRSSAGLDTQYF,TGCGCCAGCAGCCGATCTAGTGCGGGATTGGATACGCAGTATTTT
.,TRBV29-1,TRBJ1-1,.,CSVVGGNTEAFF,TGCAGCGTTGTAGGAGGAAACACTGAAGCTTTCTTT
.,TRBV28,TRBJ2-3,.,CASSLSRVSDTQYF,TGTGCCAGCAGTTTATCGAGGGTCTCAGATACGCAGTATTTT
.,TRBV29-1,TRBJ1-1,.,CSVDRGDTEAFF,TGCAGCGTTGACAGGGGTGACACTGAAGCTTTCTTT
.,TRBV5-1,TRBJ1-4,.,CASSLASNEKLFF,TGCGCCAGCAGCTTGGCCTCTAATGAAAAACTGTTTTTT
.,TRBV7-8,TRBJ2-3,.,CASSERSGVSRDTQYF,TGTGCCAGCAGCGAAAGGTCAGGGGTTAGTAGAGATACGCAGTATTTT
.,TRBV10-3,TRBJ2-3,TRBD2,CAISKGHTSGGTDTQYF,TGTGCCATCTCGAAGGGCCATACTAGCGGGGGGACAGATACGCAGTATTTT
.,TRBV10-3,TRBJ2-2,TRBD1,CAISEPGQGNTGELFF,TGTGCCATCAGTGAGCCAGGACAGGGTAACACCGGGGAGCTGTTTTTT
.,TRBV19,TRBJ2-7,TRBD1,CASSNPGQGFYEQYF,TGTGCCAGTAGTAATCCGGGACAGGGGTTTTACGAGCAGTACTTC
.,TRBV5-1,TRBJ2-3,TRBD2,CASSPLAVGGTDTQYF,TGCGCCAGCAGCCCGCTAGCGGTGGGGGGCACAGATACGCAGTATTTT
once,TRBV4-1,TRBJ2-3,TRBD2,CASSHISSGGAPDTQYF,TGCGCCAGCAGCCACATTTCTAGCGGGGGGGCCCCAGATACGCAGTATTTT
.,TRBV6-5,TRBJ1-2,.,CASTPAGVDYGYTF,TGTGCCAGCACCCCGGCTGGAGTTGACTATGGCTACACCTTC
.,TRBV15,TRBJ1-5,.,CATSRGQGQGIGNQPQHF,TGTGCCACCAGCAGAGGCCAGGGACAAGGGATAGGCAATCAGCCCCAGCATTTT
.,TRBV5-1,TRBJ1-4,TRBD1,CASSLLGQGTLNEKLFF,TGCGCCAGCAGCTTACTGGGACAGGGGACACTAAATGAAAAACTGTTTTTT
.,TRBV5-5,TRBJ2-5,.,CASIPPGFYQETQYF,TGTGCCAGCATCCCCCCCGGTTTTTACCAAGAGACCCAGTACTTC
.,TRBV7-9,TRBJ1-3,TRBD1,CASSSSRQGRTIYF,TGTGCCAGCAGCTCCAGCCGACAGGGTCGCACCATATATTTT
.,TRBV18,TRBJ1-6,TRBD1,CASSLGQGASPLHF,TGTGCCAGCTCACTCGGACAGGGGGCTTCACCCCTCCACTTT
.,TRBV7-9,TRBJ1-2,.,CASSPKTEPYGYTF,TGTGCCAGCAGCCCGAAGACGGAGCCCTATGGCTACACCTTC
.,TRBV5-1,TRBJ2-1,.,CASSLVRTRYNEQFF,TGCGCCAGCAGCTTGGTACGGACACGGTACAATGAGCAGTTCTTC
.,TRBV11-3,TRBJ2-4,TRBD2,CASTHRGGRDGNIQYF,TGTGCCAGCACCCACCGGGGGGGCAGGGATGGAAACATTCAGTACTTC
once,TRBV7-2,TRBJ2-5,.,CASRGLYGLETQYF,TGTGCCAGCAGGGGACTGTATGGTCTGGAGACCCAGTACTTC
.,TRBV7-9,TRBJ2-7,TRBD1,CASSLVTGGSYEQYF,TGTGCCAGCAGCTTAGTAACAGGGGGCTCCTACGAGCAGTACTTC
once,TRBV11-3,TRBJ2-6,TRBD1,CASSLGTGGSGANVLTF,TGTGCCAGCAGCTTGGGGACAGGAGGCTCTGGGGCCAACGTCCTGACTTTC
once,TRBV27,TRBJ2-7,.,CASSLRADSPEQYF,TGTGCCAGCAGTTTAAGGGCGGACTCGCCCGAGCAGTACTTC
.,TRBV5-4,TRBJ1-5,.,CASSLAGDSNQPQHF,TGTGCCAGCAGCTTGGCCGGGGATAGCAATCAGCCCCAGCATTTT
.,TRBV18,TRBJ2-3,.,CASQITDTQYF,TGTGCCAGTCAGATCACAGATACGCAGTATTTT